This T cell receptor beta chain was documented in a study of T cells in Graves' hyperthyroidism and ophthalmopathy. At least ten counts were recorded for this clonotype. Absence of ophthalmopathy progression within 18 months defined stable Graves' hyperthyroidism. These patients, aged 18 to 65, had recently diagnosed hyperthyroidism lasting under 2 months. The source material, RNA transcripts, was used to amplify TCR beta CDR3 regions. TCR CDR3 regions were first amplified by RT-PCR with HTBI primers. Using its own MiXCR run on the multiplex PCR reads, TCRdb lists one record per CDR3 protein. Altogether approximately 98,000 distinct CDR3 sequences are present, roughly 40% being singletons, with the ten largest covering 10%. This CDR3 is built from 12 residues. Germline assignment: CDR1 SGHNT and CDR2 YENEEA. V was pared by 8 bases and J by 4 bases, with 8 bases between.

The chain has TRBV11-3 and TRBJ1-4, with unresolved D. Source material: peripheral blood or thyroid tissue (not recorded which). The receptor's source is a woman aged 25 to 39 with Graves' hyperthyroidism. The CDR3 region has the DNA TGTGCCAGCGGTCCAGTTAATGAAAAACTGTTTTTT. Its translation is CASGPVNEKLFF.